The subject of this entry is one TCR beta chain. The data were taken from a study of blood T cell repertoires in COVID-19. The repertoire was sequenced with immunoSEQ multiplex PCR; TCRdb's copy has only in-frame clones and lacks some. Of more than 80,000 clones listed, less than 90% were seen once; the top ten hold under 2%. Germline CDR1 and CDR2: SNHLY and FYNNEI. CDR3 size: 18 residues. The ends lost 0 bases at V and 0 bases at J; junction bases unmatched: 8. This TCR was sampled from a man aged 80 or over with acute or convalescent COVID-19. Specimen: peripheral blood. The V and J genes are TRBV2 and TRBJ2-1, with 7 nucleotides matching TRBD1. The CDR3 DNA follows: TGTGCCAGCAGTGAAGCTCTGGTTTCAGGGGGCTCCTACAATGAGCAGTTCTTC. Translation: CASSEALVSGGSYNEQFF.